The sequence of this T cell receptor (beta chain) was determined in a study of Ad26.COV2.S vaccination and SARS-CoV-2 variants. About the study: Intramuscularly, Ad26.COV2.S was given either once or twice, 56 days apart. Study-level points and caveats: Measures of TCR breadth and depth may have fallen short of total T cell responses. Vaccinees reportedly had broad spike-specific CD8+ and CD4+ T cell responses.

This CDR3 region has 19 residues. CDR1 and CDR2 (germline): KGHSY, FQNENV. V shed 3 bases, J shed 6 bases, and the junction held 20 bases outside the gene matches. Treatment denoted: over 15 received Ad26.COV2.S at low or high dose, single or two shots; 5 received placebo; per-sample allocation not given. Sampling happened 63 days after the first vaccine or placebo injection. As to this clone: Its antigen is currently unknown.

Method: immunoSEQ multiplex PCR; TCRdb's copy keeps in-frame clones and lacks some. The sample yields more than 300,000 clones, about 89% seen once. The origin of this receptor is a person between 18 and 65 years old who received the Ad26.COV2.S COVID-19 vaccine or a placebo. The sequences come from peripheral blood, collected in a trial of Ad26.COV2.S vaccine versus placebo. J is TRBJ2-1 and V is TRBV16, with 7 bases fitting TRBD1. The CDR3 region has the DNA TGTGCCAGCAGCCACAGACAGGGACCCTCAGTTCTTCCTTCCAATGAGCAGTTCTTC. This gives the protein CASSHRQGPSVLPSNEQFF. The variable domain in full, with the rest retrieved from reference TRBV16 and TRBJ2-1, is GEEVAQTPKHLVRGEGQKAKLYCAPIKGHSYVFWYQQVLKNEFKFLISFQNENVFDETGMPKERFSAKCLPNSPCSLEIQATKLEDSAVYFCASSHRQGPSVLPSNEQFFGPGTRLTVL.